The rows below give T cell receptor beta chains drawn from one sample of a study of T cell repertoires in cytomegalovirus infection. In TCRdb, the reads were re-called with MiXCR into one record per CDR3 protein. The sample records under 850,000 distinct CDR3 sequences, about 30% being singletons. Antigens for these TCRs are unknown. The sequenced sample was cultured PBMCs, obtained from culture after CMV antigen stimulation. These receptors were obtained from a human donor in good health (CMV status not recorded). Some clones in this sample may be carry-over from other donors' samples. CDR3s include the opening cysteine and the closing phenylalanine or tryptophan. A D gene is named only where the DNA matches it firmly. Where a row states a size, it is once, few, many or the class of an expanded clone; other rows omit it.

cdr3_nt: TGTGCCAGCAGCTCCTCCTTCGGACAAGAGGACACCGGGGAGCTGTTTTTT; cdr3_aa: CASSSSFGQEDTGELFF; j_call: TRBJ2-2; d_call: .; clone_size: few; v_call: TRBV7-9
cdr3_nt: TGTGCCAGCAGCCGGATTACAGGGGACAATTCACCCCTCCACTTT; cdr3_aa: CASSRITGDNSPLHF; j_call: TRBJ1-6; d_call: TRBD1; clone_size: few; v_call: TRBV7-6
cdr3_nt: TGTGCCAGCAGCTCCCCTAATTGGCAGGCAGATACGCAGTATTTT; cdr3_aa: CASSSPNWQADTQYF; j_call: TRBJ2-3; d_call: .; clone_size: many; v_call: TRBV7-8
cdr3_nt: TGCGCCAGCAGCTCGACTGTTGGGGGGACTGAAGCTTTCTTT; cdr3_aa: CASSSTVGGTEAFF; j_call: TRBJ1-1; d_call: .; clone_size: .; v_call: TRBV5-1
cdr3_nt: TGTGCCAGCAGTGATAAGACAGAAAATCAGCCCCAGCATTTT; cdr3_aa: CASSDKTENQPQHF; j_call: TRBJ1-5; d_call: .; clone_size: .; v_call: TRBV2
cdr3_nt: TGTGCCAACTCAGGGGTGGCCATGAACACTGAAGCTTTCTTT; cdr3_aa: CANSGVAMNTEAFF; j_call: TRBJ1-1; d_call: .; clone_size: .; v_call: TRBV2
cdr3_nt: TGTGCCAGTAATAGGGCAGATAGCAATCAGCCCCAGCATTTT; cdr3_aa: CASNRADSNQPQHF; j_call: TRBJ1-5; d_call: .; clone_size: .; v_call: TRBV19
cdr3_nt: TGTGCCAGCACCGAGCCTCGACGGATCGATGAGCAGTTCTTC; cdr3_aa: CASTEPRRIDEQFF; j_call: TRBJ2-1; d_call: .; clone_size: .; v_call: TRBV6-2/TRBV6-3
cdr3_nt: TGTGCCAGCAGCCCGGACAGGGTCGAGACCCAGTACTTC; cdr3_aa: CASSPDRVETQYF; j_call: TRBJ2-5; d_call: TRBD1; clone_size: few; v_call: TRBV7-9
cdr3_nt: TGCAGCGTTGGTCAGCGGGAAGTCACAGATACGCAGTATTTT; cdr3_aa: CSVGQREVTDTQYF; j_call: TRBJ2-3; d_call: TRBD2; clone_size: .; v_call: TRBV29-1
cdr3_nt: TGTGCCAGCGACAGGGGAAGCTCCTACAATGAGCAGTTCTTC; cdr3_aa: CASDRGSSYNEQFF; j_call: TRBJ2-1; d_call: TRBD1; clone_size: many; v_call: TRBV7-2
cdr3_nt: TGTGCCAGCAGCCAACCGACTAGCGGGCAAGATACGCAGTATTTT; cdr3_aa: CASSQPTSGQDTQYF; j_call: TRBJ2-3; d_call: TRBD2; clone_size: .; v_call: TRBV5-6
cdr3_nt: TGTGCCAGCAGTGAATTTGGCGGGGAGCTGTTTTTT; cdr3_aa: CASSEFGGELFF; j_call: TRBJ2-2; d_call: .; clone_size: .; v_call: TRBV2
cdr3_nt: TGTGCCAGCAGCACTTCAAGGGCCAAAAACATTCAGTACTTC; cdr3_aa: CASSTSRAKNIQYF; j_call: TRBJ2-4; d_call: .; clone_size: few; v_call: TRBV7-2
cdr3_nt: TGTGCCAGCAGCCGGATCAGGGTATTGAGCGAGCAGTACTTC; cdr3_aa: CASSRIRVLSEQYF; j_call: TRBJ2-7; d_call: .; clone_size: few; v_call: TRBV27
cdr3_nt: TGTGCCAGCAGTTCCGGGGACAGGGCGAACACTGAAGCTTTCTTT; cdr3_aa: CASSSGDRANTEAFF; j_call: TRBJ1-1; d_call: TRBD1; clone_size: few; v_call: TRBV6-5
cdr3_nt: TGTGCCAGTGGAGTCCCTAGCGGGAGGTGGCAGTTCTTC; cdr3_aa: CASGVPSGRWQFF; j_call: TRBJ2-1; d_call: TRBD2; clone_size: .; v_call: TRBV19
cdr3_nt: TGTGCCAGCAGCTTAGAATTTACCTACGAGCAGTACTTC; cdr3_aa: CASSLEFTYEQYF; j_call: TRBJ2-7; d_call: .; clone_size: .; v_call: TRBV11-2
cdr3_nt: TGCAGTGCCCTCGGGACAGGGGATAAGCCCCAGCATTTT; cdr3_aa: CSALGTGDKPQHF; j_call: TRBJ1-5; d_call: TRBD1; clone_size: .; v_call: TRBV20-1
cdr3_nt: TGTGCCAGTAGTCCCCGACTAGCGGGAGGGCCGAGGAATGAGCAGTTCTTC; cdr3_aa: CASSPRLAGGPRNEQFF; j_call: TRBJ2-1; d_call: TRBD2; clone_size: few; v_call: TRBV19
cdr3_nt: TGTGCCAGCGCCGGTCGACAGCAGGGGAATGAGCAGTTCTTC; cdr3_aa: CASAGRQQGNEQFF; j_call: TRBJ2-1; d_call: .; clone_size: many; v_call: TRBV7-2
cdr3_nt: TGTGCCGCCCGGGGTTCCGGGACTAGCGGGAGCGGGGAGCTGTTTTTT; cdr3_aa: CAARGSGTSGSGELFF; j_call: TRBJ2-2; d_call: TRBD2; clone_size: few; v_call: TRBV27
cdr3_nt: TGTGCCAGCTCACCCCAGACGAGGGAGAATGGCTACACCTTC; cdr3_aa: CASSPQTRENGYTF; j_call: TRBJ1-2; d_call: .; clone_size: few; v_call: TRBV18
cdr3_nt: TGTGCCAGTAGTATTGGAGGCGAGGCTGAAGCTTTCTTT; cdr3_aa: CASSIGGEAEAFF; j_call: TRBJ1-1; d_call: .; clone_size: .; v_call: TRBV19
cdr3_nt: TGTGCCAGTACCATCCGAGGACCGAACACTGAAGCTTTCTTT; cdr3_aa: CASTIRGPNTEAFF; j_call: TRBJ1-1; d_call: .; clone_size: .; v_call: TRBV19
cdr3_nt: TGCAGTGCTTTACAACCCGGATATCAGGGTAGCTACGAGCAGTACTTC; cdr3_aa: CSALQPGYQGSYEQYF; j_call: TRBJ2-7; d_call: .; clone_size: .; v_call: TRBV20-1
cdr3_nt: TGTGCCAGCACGTTGTCTTACGGGACAGGATCCTACGAGCAGTACTTC; cdr3_aa: CASTLSYGTGSYEQYF; j_call: TRBJ2-7; d_call: TRBD1; clone_size: .; v_call: TRBV27
cdr3_nt: TGCAGTGCTAGAGACGCCTCAGGGGACAATGAGCAGTTCTTC; cdr3_aa: CSARDASGDNEQFF; j_call: TRBJ2-1; d_call: .; clone_size: .; v_call: TRBV20-1